Presented here are 28 T cell receptor beta chains from one specimen sequenced in a study of blood T cells in healthy people across ages. A sample-barcoded 5' primer and a J-beta primer mix were used in a second PCR of about 7 to 12 cycles. TCRdb independently ran MiXCR on the 5' RACE reads; one entry per CDR3 protein. This table has approximately 780,000 distinct CDR3 sequences, roughly 24% appearing once. The sample was also linked to a second study, of T cells of mothers and their children.

The sample comprised blood. These receptors all come from a boy between 5 and 17 years old in good health.

This clonotype was detected once. V is TRBV20-1 and J is TRBJ2-7, with a possible D match to TRBD1 (6 bases). The CDR3 consists of 13 residues. V was cut by 3 bases and J by 4 bases, with 13 bases left in between. The V gene's germline CDR1 is DFQATT and CDR2 SNEGSKA (reference sequence). DNA of the CDR3: TGCAGTGCTAGGTCGGTAGGGGGTTACGAGCAGTACTTC. Its protein product is CSARSVGGYEQYF.

This chain joins TRBV5-1 and TRBJ2-5; TRBD1 aligns across 10 bases. CDR3 size: 16 residues. The germline gives CDR1 SGHRS, CDR2 YFSETQ. The V segment lost 4 bases and the J segment 6 bases; nucleotides outside the gene matches: 12. The chain's CDR3 is CASSRAGTGERKTQYF. CDR3 bases: TGCGCCAGCAGCAGGGCCGGGACAGGGGAGCGAAAGACCCAGTACTTC.

This clonotype was seen a handful of times. J is TRBJ1-5 and V is TRBV5-1; no definite D call. The CDR3 runs to 15 residues. Trimming removed 0 bases at V and 4 bases at J, with 11 bases between. Germline assignment: CDR1 SGHRS and CDR2 YFSETQ. The CDR3 region is CASSLDGRRNQPQHF. CDR3 bases: TGCGCCAGCAGCTTGGACGGGCGAAGAAATCAGCCCCAGCATTTT.

V usage is TRBV20-1 and J usage is TRBJ2-7; a weak D match, TRBD1 (6 bases). The CDR3 covers 12 residues. Germline V gives CDR1 DFQATT, CDR2 SNEGSKA (reference sequence). Trimming pared 6 bases from V and 2 bases from J, leaving 11 bases between. The CDR3 reads CSAATGTYEQYF. The CDR3 coding sequence is TGCAGTGCCGCAACAGGGACCTACGAGCAGTACTTC.

In this sample, this clonotype turned up a few times. The chain has TRBV7-9 and TRBJ2-1; D is perhaps TRBD2 (7 bases). V lost 5 bases and J lost 1, with 12 bases in between. The CDR3 has 15 residues. Germline V gives CDR1 SEHNR, CDR2 FQNEAQ (reference sequence). The CDR3 DNA sequence: TGTGCCAGCAGCCAACAGGGAGGGTCCTACAATGAGCAGTTCTTC. It specifies CASSQQGGSYNEQFF.

This clonotype was detected only a few times. The V and J genes are TRBV29-1 and TRBJ2-2; 8 bases agree with TRBD2. There are 15 residues in the CDR3. Germline V gene sequence: CDR1 SQVTM, CDR2 ANQGSEA. Trimming took 3 bases from V and 11 from J; bases not matched to a gene: 14. The CDR3, as DNA: TGCAGCGTTGACAGGGGCGCGGGGGGTTCCTATGAGCTGTTTTTT. Protein product: CSVDRGAGGSYELFF.

The chain employs TRBV6-5 and TRBJ2-7; D gene ambiguous. CDR3 size: 15 residues. CDR1 is MNHEY and CDR2 is SVGAGI in the germline V gene. Trimming left V 5 bases short and J 7 bases short, with 21 bases between. The CDR3 sequence is CASSPFRLNRLEQYF. CDR3 sequence (DNA): TGTGCCAGCAGTCCCTTCCGACTGAATCGTTTGGAGCAGTACTTC.

A few counts support this clonotype. This chain uses TRBV20-1 with TRBJ2-3; 11 nucleotides align to TRBD2. The junction had 7 bases not matched to a gene; V was cut back by 5 bases and J by 6 bases. This CDR3 comprises 14 residues. Germline-derived CDR1 and CDR2 are DFQATT and SNEGSKA (reference sequence). The CDR3 spells CSAVLAGGADTQYF. The CDR3 region has the DNA TGCAGTGCTGTTCTAGCGGGGGGCGCGGATACGCAGTATTTT.

This clonotype has at least ten counts. J is TRBJ2-7 and V is TRBV20-1, with TRBD2 matching over 11 bases. From germline, CDR1 is DFQATT and CDR2 SNEGSKA (reference sequence). This CDR3 contains 16 residues. The J segment lost 5 bases and the V segment lost 3 bases, leaving 12 bases of the junction unmatched. DNA of the CDR3: TGCAGTGCTAGTAAGATTCTGGCTAGCGGGGGGAACGAGCAGTACTTC. Protein sequence: CSASKILASGGNEQYF.

The chain employs TRBV20-1 and TRBJ2-5; 9 positions match TRBD1. The CDR3 runs 13 residues. The V and J ends lost 4 bases and 3 bases, in that order; junction bases with no gene match: 3. Germline V CDR1 and CDR2: DFQATT, SNEGSKA (reference sequence). The CDR3, as DNA: TGCAGTGCTACGCGACAGGGGGAAGAGACCCAGTACTTC. Residues: CSATRQGEETQYF.

This chain uses TRBV7-2 with TRBJ1-5; the D is unclear. The CDR3 spans 15 residues. V gave up 4 bases and J gave up 0 bases, with 10 bases separating them. CDR1 SGHTA and CDR2 FQGNSA come from the germline V gene. Here the CDR3 reads CASSSMWGSNQPQHF. In DNA, the CDR3 is TGTGCCAGCAGCTCTATGTGGGGTAGCAATCAGCCCCAGCATTTT.

The chain joins TRBV19 to TRBJ2-3; 9 bases fit TRBD1. Germline values: CDR1 LNHDA, CDR2 SQIVND (reference sequence). The CDR3 runs 13 residues. The ends lost 7 bases at V and 6 bases at J; junction bases unmatched: 5. The CDR3 region is CASTTGGRDTQYF. The CDR3 nucleotides are TGTGCCAGTACCACAGGGGGCAGGGATACGCAGTATTTT.

There are a few counts of this clonotype. The chain combines TRBV5-5 with TRBJ1-5; D gene unclear. In germline, CDR1 is SGHKS, CDR2 YYEKEE (reference sequence). CDR3 length: 14 amino acids. V lost 0 bases and J lost 0, with 4 bases in between. The DNA for the CDR3 is TGTGCCAGCAGCTTGGGGTTTAGCAATCAGCCCCAGCATTTT. Translating it yields CASSLGFSNQPQHF.

V and J are TRBV10-1 and TRBJ2-5, with D perhaps TRBD2 (5 bases). The better agreement between TRBJ2-1 and the DNA end casts doubt on the J call. Looked up from germline, CDR1 is WNHNN and CDR2 is SYGVQD (reference sequence). The CDR3 is 15 amino acids. CDR3 sequence: CASSEGLAPYNEQFF. The DNA for the CDR3 is TGCGCCAGCAGTGAGGGGCTAGCCCCCTACAATGAGCAGTTCTTC.

The V and J genes are TRBV27 and TRBJ2-3, with TRBD1 identical over 9 bases. The length of the CDR3 is 14 residues. From germline, CDR1 is MNHEY and CDR2 SMNVEV (reference sequence). V lost 8 bases to trimming and J lost 4 bases; unmatched junction nucleotides: 7. The CDR3 DNA is TGTGCCAGCGGAGGACAGGGGAGGGCAGATACGCAGTATTTT. The encoded protein is CASGGQGRADTQYF.

V gene TRBV6-5 combines with J gene TRBJ2-5; possibly TRBD2 for D (7 bases). Near its end, the DNA agrees better with TRBJ2-7, so the J call may be wrong. This CDR3 spans 12 amino acids. Per the germline V gene, CDR1 is MNHEY and CDR2 is SVGAGI. The CDR3 sequence is CASRREGDEQYF. The CDR3 DNA follows: TGTGCCAGCAGGAGGGAGGGGGACGAGCAGTACTTC.

This clonotype has more than one count but fewer than ten. In nucleotides, the CDR3 is TGCGCCAGCAGCTCGGACGGGTCCAGAGGAGAGACCCAGTACTTC. Translation gives CASSSDGSRGETQYF. The chain uses TRBV5-1 and TRBJ2-5; no clear D. Germline CDR1 is SGHRS and CDR2 is YFSETQ. V shed 3 bases and J shed 4 bases, with 16 bases lying between them. CDR3 length: 15 amino acids.

This clonotype was seen more than once but under ten times. This chain links TRBV9 with TRBJ2-1; D unresolved. The CDR3 is 13 residues long. The germline CDR1 and CDR2 sequences are SGDLS and YYNGEE. The V gene lost 2 bases and the J gene lost 6 bases, with 9 bases spanning the gap. The CDR3 region is CASSVIPPNEQFF. The CDR3 DNA follows: TGTGCCAGCAGCGTGATTCCCCCCAATGAGCAGTTCTTC.

The chain uses TRBV20-1 and TRBJ2-5; D may be TRBD1 (5 bases). In germline, CDR1 is DFQATT, CDR2 SNEGSKA (reference sequence). The V end lost 5 bases, the J end lost 2 bases, and 12 bases lay between the germline ends. CDR3 length: 13 residues. The DNA for the CDR3 is TGCAGTGCTGCCCGGACACCACAAGAGACCCAGTACTTC. It codes for CSAARTPQETQYF.

The DNA for the CDR3 is TGTGCCAGCAGCGGATTCCGGGCCGATGTACGTTACGAGCAGTACTTC. It encodes CASSGFRADVRYEQYF. V and J are TRBV5-6 and TRBJ2-7, with D unclear. The CDR3 is made up of 16 amino acids. Trimming pared 4 bases from V and 4 bases from J, leaving 21 bases between. CDR1 and CDR2 (germline): SGHDT, YYEEEE.

The CDR3 region is CASSLPDRDWEQYF. The CDR3 region has the DNA TGTGCCAGCAGTTTACCAGATCGGGATTGGGAGCAGTACTTC. The chain has TRBV28 and TRBJ2-7; a possible D gene is TRBD2 (5 bases). CDR3 length: 14 amino acids. Germline-derived CDR1 and CDR2 are MDHEN and SYDVKM. The V end lost 2 bases, the J end lost 7 bases, and 15 bases lay between the germline ends.

This clonotype was recorded once. The chain couples TRBV24-1 to TRBJ2-3; the match to TRBD1 covers 7 bases. The ends lost 4 bases at V and 3 bases at J; junction bases unmatched: 9. Germline CDR1 and CDR2: KGHDR and SFDVKD. This CDR3 has 16 amino acids. In DNA, the CDR3 is TGTGCCACCAGTGAATCCGGGACAGTTTATACAGATACGCAGTATTTT. Residues: CATSESGTVYTDTQYF.

This rearrangement joins TRBV5-1 to TRBJ2-7, with D perhaps matching TRBD1 (6 bases). The CDR3 length is 14 residues. The ends were cut back, 2 bases at V and 5 bases at J, with 14 bases in the middle. The germline V gene encodes CDR1 SGHRS and CDR2 YFSETQ. For the CDR3, the DNA is TGCGCCAGCAGCTTTGGTACAGGGCGGGACGAGCAGTACTTC. Amino acid sequence: CASSFGTGRDEQYF.

There are a few counts of this clonotype. J is TRBJ1-1 and V is TRBV7-9; possibly TRBD1 for D (5 bases). V gave up 2 bases and J gave up 11 bases, with 12 bases separating them. This CDR3 spans 12 amino acids. The V gene's germline CDR1 is SEHNR and CDR2 FQNEAQ (reference sequence). In DNA form, the CDR3 reads TGTGCCAGCAGCTTATTGCAGGGCTGGGCTTTCTTT. It translates to CASSLLQGWAFF.

The chain recombines TRBV11-2 with TRBJ2-5; D is tentatively TRBD1 or TRBD2 (6 bases each). CDR1 SGHAT and CDR2 FQNNGV come from the germline V gene. The CDR3 has 15 residues. V was trimmed by 4 bases and J by 7 bases, leaving 19 bases between them. CDR3 sequence: CASSSPGALSATQYF. CDR3 bases: TGTGCCAGCAGCTCTCCGGGGGCCCTCAGCGCGACCCAGTACTTC.

The chain uses TRBV2 and TRBJ1-2; D not certain. The V gene lost 6 bases and the J gene lost 8 bases, with 13 bases spanning the gap. The CDR3 extends over 12 amino acids. In germline, CDR1 is SNHLY, CDR2 FYNNEI. As DNA, the CDR3 is TGTGCCAGCAGACTCATAGCGGGCGGCTACACCTTC. It encodes CASRLIAGGYTF.

J is TRBJ2-1 and V is TRBV27, with D tentatively TRBD2 (6 bases). Germline V gene data show CDR1 as MNHEY and CDR2 as SMNVEV (reference sequence). The CDR3 is 16 amino acids. The germline V and J ends were trimmed by 0 bases and 4 bases, with 13 bases remaining between them. CDR3 sequence (DNA): TGTGCCAGCAGTTTATCCTCGGGAGTAATTTACAATGAGCAGTTCTTC. Translated: CASSLSSGVIYNEQFF.

This chain joins TRBV24-1 and TRBJ2-1; TRBD2 matches at 13 bases. Per the germline V gene, CDR1 is KGHDR and CDR2 is SFDVKD. J lost 3 bases, V lost 4 bases, and 5 bases had no gene match. The CDR3 consists of 17 residues. DNA for the CDR3: TGTGCCACCAGTGACCTGGGACTAGCGGGAAACTACAATGAGCAGTTCTTC. This encodes CATSDLGLAGNYNEQFF.